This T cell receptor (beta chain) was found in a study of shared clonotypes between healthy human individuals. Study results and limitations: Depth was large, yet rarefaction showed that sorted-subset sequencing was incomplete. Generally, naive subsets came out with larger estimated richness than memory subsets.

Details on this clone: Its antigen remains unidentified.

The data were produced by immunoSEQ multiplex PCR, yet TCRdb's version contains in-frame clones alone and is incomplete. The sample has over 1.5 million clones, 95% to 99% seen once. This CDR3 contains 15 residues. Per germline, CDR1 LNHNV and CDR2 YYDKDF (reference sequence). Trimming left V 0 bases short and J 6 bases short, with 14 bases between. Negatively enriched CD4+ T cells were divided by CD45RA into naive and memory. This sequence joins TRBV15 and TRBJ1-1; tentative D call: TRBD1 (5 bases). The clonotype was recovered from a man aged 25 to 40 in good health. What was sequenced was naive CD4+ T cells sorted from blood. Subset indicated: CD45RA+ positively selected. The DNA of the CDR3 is TGTGCCACCAGCAGAGAAAACAGGAGCTGGTCTGAAGCTTTCTTT. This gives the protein CATSRENRSWSEAFF.